Below, one T cell receptor (beta chain) is given with its context. The data derive from a study of blood T cell repertoires in COVID-19. For the study at large: The United States, Italy and Spain provided the acute and convalescent COVID-19 samples. PBMCs, B-cell-depleted T cells, or T cells provided the cDNA or gDNA that made up the material.

Authors' methods: Reference gene primer amplification gave nucleated cell count estimates. Some clones are missing from TCRdb's copy, which holds only in-frame ones; the method was immunoSEQ multiplex PCR. V, J and clone size are taken as reported in that table, and D and trimming were inferred from the DNA itself. Here the sample spans approximately 70,000 clones, about 86% being singletons. Unmatched junction bases numbered 8, after V lost 6 bases and J lost 4 bases. CDR1 is LNHDA and CDR2 is SQIVND in the germline V gene (reference sequence). CDR3 length equals 15 residues. Sequenced input: peripheral blood. The sequence was obtained from a woman aged 60 to 75 with acute or convalescent COVID-19. This chain connects TRBV19 to TRBJ1-2; 10 bases agree with TRBD1. The CDR3 DNA sequence: TGTGCCAGTAGAAGTCGGGGACAGGGGATCTATGGCTACACCTTC. Protein: CASRSRGQGIYGYTF.